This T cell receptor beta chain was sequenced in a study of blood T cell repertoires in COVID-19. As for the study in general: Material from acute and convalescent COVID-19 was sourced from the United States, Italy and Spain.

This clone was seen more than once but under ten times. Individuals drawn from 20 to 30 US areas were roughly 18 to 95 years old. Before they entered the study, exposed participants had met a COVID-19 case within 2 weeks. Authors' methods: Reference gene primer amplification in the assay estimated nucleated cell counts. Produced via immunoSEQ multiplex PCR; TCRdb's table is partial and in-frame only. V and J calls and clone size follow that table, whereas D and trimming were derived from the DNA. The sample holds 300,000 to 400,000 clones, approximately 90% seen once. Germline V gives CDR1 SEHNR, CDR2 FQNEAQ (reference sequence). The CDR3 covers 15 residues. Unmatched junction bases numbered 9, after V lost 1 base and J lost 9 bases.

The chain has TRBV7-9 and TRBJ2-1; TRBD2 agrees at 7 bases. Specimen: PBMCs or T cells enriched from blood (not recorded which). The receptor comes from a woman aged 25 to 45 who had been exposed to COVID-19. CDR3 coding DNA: TGTGCCAGCAGCTTAGAGGTCAGCGGGGACGGTGAGCAGTTCTTC. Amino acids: CASSLEVSGDGEQFF. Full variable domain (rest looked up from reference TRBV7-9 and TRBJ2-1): DTGVSQNPRHKITKRGQNVTFRCDPISEHNRLYWYRQTLGQGPEFLTYFQNEAQLEKSRLLSDRFSAERPKGSFSTLEIQRTEQGDSAMYLCASSLEVSGDGEQFFGPGTRLTVL.